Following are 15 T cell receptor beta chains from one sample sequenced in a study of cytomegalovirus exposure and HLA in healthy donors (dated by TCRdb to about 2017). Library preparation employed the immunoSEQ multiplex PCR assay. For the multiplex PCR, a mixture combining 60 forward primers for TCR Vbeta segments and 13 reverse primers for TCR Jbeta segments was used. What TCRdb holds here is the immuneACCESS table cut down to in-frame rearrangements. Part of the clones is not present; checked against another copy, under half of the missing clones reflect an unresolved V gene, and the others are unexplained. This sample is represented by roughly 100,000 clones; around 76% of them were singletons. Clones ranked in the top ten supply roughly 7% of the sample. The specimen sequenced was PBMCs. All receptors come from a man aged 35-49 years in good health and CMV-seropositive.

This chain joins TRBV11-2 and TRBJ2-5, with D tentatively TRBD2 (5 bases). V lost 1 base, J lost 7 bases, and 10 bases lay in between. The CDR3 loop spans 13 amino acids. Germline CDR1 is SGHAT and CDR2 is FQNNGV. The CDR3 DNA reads TGTGCCAGCAGCTTAGGGGATGGAGGGACCCAGTACTTC. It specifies CASSLGDGGTQYF.

Here the CDR3 reads CASSHQGNEQFF. The CDR3 DNA reads as TGTGCCAGCAGCCATCAGGGCAATGAGCAGTTCTTC. The chain has TRBV4-2 and TRBJ2-1; possible D gene TRBD1, 5 bases. V gave up 3 bases and J gave up 6 bases, with 6 bases separating them. The CDR3 sequence is 12 residues long. Germline-derived CDR1 and CDR2 are LGHNA and YNFKEQ.

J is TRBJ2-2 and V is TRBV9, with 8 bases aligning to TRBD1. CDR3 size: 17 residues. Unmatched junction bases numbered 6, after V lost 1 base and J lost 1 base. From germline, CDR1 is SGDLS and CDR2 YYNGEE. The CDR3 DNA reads TGTGCCAGCAGCGTACCCCTAGACAGGGGGAACACCGGGGAGCTGTTTTTT. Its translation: CASSVPLDRGNTGELFF.

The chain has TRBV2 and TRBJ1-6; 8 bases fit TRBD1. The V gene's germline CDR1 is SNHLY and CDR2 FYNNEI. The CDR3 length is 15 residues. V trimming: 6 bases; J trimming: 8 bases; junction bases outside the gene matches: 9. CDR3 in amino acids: CASRRGQVGDSPLHF. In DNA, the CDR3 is TGTGCCAGCAGGAGGGGACAGGTGGGGGATTCACCCCTCCACTTT.

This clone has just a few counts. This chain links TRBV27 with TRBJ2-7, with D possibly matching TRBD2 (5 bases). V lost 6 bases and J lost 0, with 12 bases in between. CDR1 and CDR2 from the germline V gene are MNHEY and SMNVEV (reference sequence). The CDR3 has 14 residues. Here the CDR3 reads CASSHLGSSYEQYF. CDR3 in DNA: TGTGCCAGCAGCCACCTGGGGAGCTCCTACGAGCAGTACTTC.

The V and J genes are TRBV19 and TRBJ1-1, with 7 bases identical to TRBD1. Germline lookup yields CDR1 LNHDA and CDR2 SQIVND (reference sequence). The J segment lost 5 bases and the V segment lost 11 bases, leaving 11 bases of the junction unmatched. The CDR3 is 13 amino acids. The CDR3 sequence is CAASEGAPTEAFF. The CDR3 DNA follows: TGTGCCGCTTCCGAGGGGGCCCCGACTGAAGCTTTCTTT.

CDR3 loop: CASSIGTGKETQYF. The CDR3 DNA reads as TGCGCCAGCAGCATAGGGACAGGGAAAGAGACCCAGTACTTC. This chain connects TRBV5-1 to TRBJ2-5; 9 bases are shared with TRBD1. Trimming at V came to 4 bases and at J to 3 bases, leaving 4 bases not matched to a gene. The CDR3 has 14 amino acids. Germline CDR1 and CDR2: SGHRS and YFSETQ.

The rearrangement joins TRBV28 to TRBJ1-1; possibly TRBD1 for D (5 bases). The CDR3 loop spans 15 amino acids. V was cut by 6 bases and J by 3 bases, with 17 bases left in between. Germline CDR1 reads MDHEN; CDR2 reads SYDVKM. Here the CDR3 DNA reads TGTGCCAGCAGACTATTGACTGGGGGGGACACTGAAGCTTTCTTT. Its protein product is CASRLLTGGDTEAFF.

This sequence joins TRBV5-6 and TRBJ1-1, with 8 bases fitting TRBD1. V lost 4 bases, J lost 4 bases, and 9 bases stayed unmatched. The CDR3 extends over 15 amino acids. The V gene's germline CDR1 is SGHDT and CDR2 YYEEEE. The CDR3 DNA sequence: TGTGCCAGCAGCGAGACAGGGGTCGCGGGCACTGAAGCTTTCTTT. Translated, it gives CASSETGVAGTEAFF.

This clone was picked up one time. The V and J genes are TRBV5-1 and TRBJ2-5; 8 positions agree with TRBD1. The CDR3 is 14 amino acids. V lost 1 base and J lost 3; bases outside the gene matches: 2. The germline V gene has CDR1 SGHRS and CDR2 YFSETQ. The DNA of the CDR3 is TGCGCCAGCAGCTTGCCAGGGGGCGAAGAGACCCAGTACTTC. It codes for CASSLPGGEETQYF.

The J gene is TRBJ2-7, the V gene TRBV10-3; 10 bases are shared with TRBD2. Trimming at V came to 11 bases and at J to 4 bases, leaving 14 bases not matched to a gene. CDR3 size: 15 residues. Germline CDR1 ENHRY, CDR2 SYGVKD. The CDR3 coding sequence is TGTGCCTCCTTTCCCGGGCTAGCGGGGGCTTACGAGCAGTACTTC. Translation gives CASFPGLAGAYEQYF.

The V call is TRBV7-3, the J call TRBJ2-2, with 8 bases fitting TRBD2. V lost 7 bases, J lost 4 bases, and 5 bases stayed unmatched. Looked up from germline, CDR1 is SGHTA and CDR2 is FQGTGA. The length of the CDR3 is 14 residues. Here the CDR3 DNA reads TGTGCCAGCACCCCTGCGGGGGGCACCGGGGAGCTGTTTTTT. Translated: CASTPAGGTGELFF.

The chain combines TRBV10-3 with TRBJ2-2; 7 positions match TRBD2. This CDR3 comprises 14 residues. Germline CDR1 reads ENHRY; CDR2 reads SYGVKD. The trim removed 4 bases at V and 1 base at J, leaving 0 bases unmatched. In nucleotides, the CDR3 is TGTGCCATCAGTGGGGAGGGGAACACCGGGGAGCTGTTTTTT. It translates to CAISGEGNTGELFF.

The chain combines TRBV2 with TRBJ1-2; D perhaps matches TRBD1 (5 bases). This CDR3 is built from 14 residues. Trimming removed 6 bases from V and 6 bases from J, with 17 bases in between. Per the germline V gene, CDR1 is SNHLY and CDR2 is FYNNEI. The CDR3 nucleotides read TGTGCCAGCAGGGCCATGGGGGGGTCGAATGGCTACACCTTC. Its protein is CASRAMGGSNGYTF.

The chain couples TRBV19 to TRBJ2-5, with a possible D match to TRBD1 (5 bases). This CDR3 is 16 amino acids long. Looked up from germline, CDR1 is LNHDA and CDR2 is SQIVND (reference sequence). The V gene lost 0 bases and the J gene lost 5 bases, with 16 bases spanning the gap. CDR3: CASSIDYGRESETQYF. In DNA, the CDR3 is TGTGCCAGTAGTATAGATTATGGCAGGGAATCGGAGACCCAGTACTTC.